This TCR beta chain was captured by sequencing in a study of blood T cell repertoires in COVID-19. Study-wide background: PBMCs, B-cell-depleted T cells, or T cells were the source of the cDNA or gDNA that made up the material.

This clone was seen once. With 6 bases removed from V and 4 bases from J, the gap between germline ends came to 9 bases. The CDR3 contains 12 residues. Germline loops: CDR1 SGHTA, CDR2 FQGNSA. Assay: immunoSEQ multiplex PCR; the TCRdb copy retains only in-frame clones and omits some. The profile shows 70,000 or so clones, around four fifths of them singletons. This sequence was found in a man in his 60s with COVID-19, enrolled during active disease. The sample consisted of peripheral blood. The chain couples TRBV7-2 to TRBJ1-1; D not certain. The CDR3 is CASRRHGTEAFF. Written as DNA, the CDR3 is TGTGCCAGCAGACGACACGGCACTGAAGCTTTCTTT.